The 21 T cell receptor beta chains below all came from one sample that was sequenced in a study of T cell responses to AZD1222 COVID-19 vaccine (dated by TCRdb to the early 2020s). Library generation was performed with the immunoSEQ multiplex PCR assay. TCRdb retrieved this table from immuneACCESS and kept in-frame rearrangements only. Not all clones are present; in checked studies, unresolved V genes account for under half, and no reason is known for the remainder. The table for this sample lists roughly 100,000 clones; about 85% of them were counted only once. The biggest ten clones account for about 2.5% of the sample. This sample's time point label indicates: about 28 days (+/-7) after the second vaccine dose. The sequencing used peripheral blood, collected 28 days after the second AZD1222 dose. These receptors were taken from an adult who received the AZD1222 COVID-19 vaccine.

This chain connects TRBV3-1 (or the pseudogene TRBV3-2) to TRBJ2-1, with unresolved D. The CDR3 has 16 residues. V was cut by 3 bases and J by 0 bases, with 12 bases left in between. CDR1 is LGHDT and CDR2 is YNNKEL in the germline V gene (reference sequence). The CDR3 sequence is CASSQPRKCSYNEQFF. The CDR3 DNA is TGTGCCAGCAGCCAGCCGAGAAAGTGCTCCTACAATGAGCAGTTCTTC.

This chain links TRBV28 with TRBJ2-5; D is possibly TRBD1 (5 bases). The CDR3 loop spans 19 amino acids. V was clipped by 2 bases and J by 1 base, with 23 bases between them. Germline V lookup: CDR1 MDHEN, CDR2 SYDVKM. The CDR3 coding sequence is TGTGCCAGCAGTTTAGGGCTAGGGTCTAGTGACAGACCCCAAGAGACCCAGTACTTC. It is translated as CASSLGLGSSDRPQETQYF. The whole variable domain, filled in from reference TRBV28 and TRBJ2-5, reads DVKVTQSSRYLVKRTGEKVFLECVQDMDHENMFWYRQDPGLGLRLIYFSYDVKMKEKGDIPEGYSVSREKKERFSLILESASTNQTSMYLCASSLGLGSSDRPQETQYFGPGTRLLVL.

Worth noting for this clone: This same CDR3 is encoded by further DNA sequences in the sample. Here the CDR3 DNA reads TGTGCCAGCAGCCTGACAGGAACCGGGGAGCTGTTTTTT. Protein product: CASSLTGTGELFF. This sequence joins TRBV7-9 and TRBJ2-2; TRBD1 is a possible D gene (6 bases). Trimming took 5 bases from V and 5 from J, leaving 9 bases between them. There are 13 residues in the CDR3. The V gene's germline CDR1 is SEHNR and CDR2 FQNEAQ (reference sequence).

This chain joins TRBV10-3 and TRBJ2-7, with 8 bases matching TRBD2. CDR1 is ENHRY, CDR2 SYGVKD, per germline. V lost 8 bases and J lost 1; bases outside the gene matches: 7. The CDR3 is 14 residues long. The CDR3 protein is CAIRSGNTSYEQYF. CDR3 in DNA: TGTGCCATCCGTAGCGGGAATACATCCTACGAGCAGTACTTC.

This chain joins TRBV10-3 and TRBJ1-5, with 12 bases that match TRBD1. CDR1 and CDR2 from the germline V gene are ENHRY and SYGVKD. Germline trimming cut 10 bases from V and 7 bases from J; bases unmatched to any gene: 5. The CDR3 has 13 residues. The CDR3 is CATGDRGHQPQHF. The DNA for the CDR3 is TGTGCCACCGGGGACAGGGGGCACCAGCCCCAGCATTTT.

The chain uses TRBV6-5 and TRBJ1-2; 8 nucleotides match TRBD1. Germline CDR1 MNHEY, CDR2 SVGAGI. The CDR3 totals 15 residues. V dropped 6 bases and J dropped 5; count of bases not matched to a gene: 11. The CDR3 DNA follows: TGTGCCAGCAGCTACGGGACAGGCGCCAAGTATGGCTACACCTTC. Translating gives CASSYGTGAKYGYTF.

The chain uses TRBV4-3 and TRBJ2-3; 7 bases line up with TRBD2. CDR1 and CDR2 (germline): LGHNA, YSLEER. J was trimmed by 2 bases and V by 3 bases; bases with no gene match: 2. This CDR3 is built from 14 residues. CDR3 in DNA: TGCGCCAGCAGCCAGGGGGGGGACACAGATACGCAGTATTTT. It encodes CASSQGGDTDTQYF.

CDR3 residues: CASSQFQTQYF. The CDR3 DNA is TGTGCCAGCAGCCAGTTTCAGACCCAGTACTTC. The rearrangement joins TRBV3-1 (or the pseudogene TRBV3-2) to TRBJ2-5; D unresolved. The CDR3 runs 11 residues. V was trimmed by 3 bases and J by 6 bases, leaving 5 bases between them. Per the germline V gene, CDR1 is LGHDT and CDR2 is YNNKEL (reference sequence).

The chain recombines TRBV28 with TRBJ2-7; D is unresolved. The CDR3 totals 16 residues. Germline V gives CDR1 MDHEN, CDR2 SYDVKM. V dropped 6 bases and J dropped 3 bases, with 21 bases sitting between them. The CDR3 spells CASSKISLESHYEQYF. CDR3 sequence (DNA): TGTGCCAGCAGCAAGATTTCCCTTGAAAGCCACTACGAGCAGTACTTC.

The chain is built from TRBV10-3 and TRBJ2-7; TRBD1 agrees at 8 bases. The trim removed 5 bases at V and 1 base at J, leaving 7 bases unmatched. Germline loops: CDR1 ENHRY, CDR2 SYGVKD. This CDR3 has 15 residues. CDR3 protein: CAISLGQGLSYEQYF. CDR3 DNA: TGTGCCATCAGTCTTGGACAGGGATTGTCCTACGAGCAGTACTTC.

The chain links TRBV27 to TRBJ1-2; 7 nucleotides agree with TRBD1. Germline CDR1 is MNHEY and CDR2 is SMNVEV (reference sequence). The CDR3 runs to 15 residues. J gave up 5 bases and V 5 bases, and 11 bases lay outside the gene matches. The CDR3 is CASSPFGQVIYGYTF. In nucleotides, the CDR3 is TGTGCCAGCAGTCCTTTCGGACAGGTGATATATGGCTACACCTTC.

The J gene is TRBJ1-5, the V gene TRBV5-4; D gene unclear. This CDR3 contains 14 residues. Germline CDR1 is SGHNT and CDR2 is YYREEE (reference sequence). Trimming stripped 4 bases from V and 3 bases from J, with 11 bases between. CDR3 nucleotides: TGTGCCAGCAGCCGAGATAGTCTCAATCAGCCCCAGCATTTT. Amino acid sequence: CASSRDSLNQPQHF. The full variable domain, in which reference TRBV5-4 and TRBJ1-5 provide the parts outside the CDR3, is ETGVTQSPTHLIKTRGQQVTLRCSSQSGHNTVSWYQQALGQGPQFIFQYYREEENGRGNFPPRFSGLQFPNYSSELNVNALELDDSALYLCASSRDSLNQPQHFGDGTRLSIL.

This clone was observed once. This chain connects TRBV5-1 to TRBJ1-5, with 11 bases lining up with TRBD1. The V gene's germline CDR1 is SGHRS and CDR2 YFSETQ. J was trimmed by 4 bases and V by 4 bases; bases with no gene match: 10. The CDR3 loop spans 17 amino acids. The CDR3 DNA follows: TGCGCCAGCAGCCCAGGCCTAGGGACAGGGGGGAATCAGCCCCAGCATTTT. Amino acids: CASSPGLGTGGNQPQHF.

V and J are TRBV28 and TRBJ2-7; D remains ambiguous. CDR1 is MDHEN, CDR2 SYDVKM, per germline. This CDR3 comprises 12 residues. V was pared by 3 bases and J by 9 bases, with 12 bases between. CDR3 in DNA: TGTGCCAGCAGTTTTGGCTTCGGCGGGCAGTACTTC. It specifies CASSFGFGGQYF.

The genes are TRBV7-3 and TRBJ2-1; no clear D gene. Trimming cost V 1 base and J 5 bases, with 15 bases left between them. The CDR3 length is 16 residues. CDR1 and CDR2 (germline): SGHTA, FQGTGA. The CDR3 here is CASSLRPAGVDNEQFF. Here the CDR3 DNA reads TGTGCCAGCAGCTTAAGACCGGCTGGAGTGGACAATGAGCAGTTCTTC.

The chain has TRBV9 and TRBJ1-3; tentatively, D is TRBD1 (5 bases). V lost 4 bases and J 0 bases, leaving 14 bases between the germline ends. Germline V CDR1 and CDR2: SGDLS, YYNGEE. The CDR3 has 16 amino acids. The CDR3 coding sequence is TGTGCCAGCAGCCCCGCCGGGGGGAGCTCTGGAAACACCATATATTTT. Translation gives CASSPAGGSSGNTIYF.

DNA for the CDR3: TGTGCCTGGAGTCAAGACAGGGGCCATGGGCCCCAGCATTTT. Its protein is CAWSQDRGHGPQHF. This chain links TRBV30 with TRBJ1-5, with 8 positions matching TRBD1. V shed 2 bases and J 9 bases; nucleotides not matched to a gene: 9. CDR1 GTSNPN and CDR2 SVGIG come from the germline V gene (reference sequence). This CDR3 spans 14 amino acids. Filled out from reference TRBV30 and TRBJ1-5, the complete variable domain reads SQTIHQWPATLVQPVGSPLSLECTVEGTSNPNLYWYRQAAGRGLQLLFYSVGIGQISSEVPQNLSASRPQDRQFILSSKKLLLSDSGFYLCAWSQDRGHGPQHFGDGTRLSIL.

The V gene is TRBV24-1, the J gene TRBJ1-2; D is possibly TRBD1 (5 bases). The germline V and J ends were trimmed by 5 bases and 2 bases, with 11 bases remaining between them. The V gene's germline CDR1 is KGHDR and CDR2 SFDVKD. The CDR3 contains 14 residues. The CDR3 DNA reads TGTGCCACCAGTGGCGGGGACGGAAACTATGGCTACACCTTC. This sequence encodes CATSGGDGNYGYTF.

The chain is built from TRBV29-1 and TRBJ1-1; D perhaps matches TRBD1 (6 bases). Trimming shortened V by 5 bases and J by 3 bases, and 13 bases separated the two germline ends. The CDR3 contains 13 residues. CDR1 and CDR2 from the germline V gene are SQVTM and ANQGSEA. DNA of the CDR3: TGCAGCGTTACCCAGGGGAGAGACACTGAAGCTTTCTTT. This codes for CSVTQGRDTEAFF.

The CDR3 DNA follows: TGTGCCAGCAGCCTGGGACCAGGCAGGGGCTCTGGAAACACCATATATTTT. Its protein is CASSLGPGRGSGNTIYF. The chain carries TRBV7-2 and TRBJ1-3, with a weak D call TRBD1 (6 bases). V shed 5 bases and J shed 0 bases, with 17 bases lying between them. Germline values: CDR1 SGHTA, CDR2 FQGNSA. The CDR3 totals 17 residues.

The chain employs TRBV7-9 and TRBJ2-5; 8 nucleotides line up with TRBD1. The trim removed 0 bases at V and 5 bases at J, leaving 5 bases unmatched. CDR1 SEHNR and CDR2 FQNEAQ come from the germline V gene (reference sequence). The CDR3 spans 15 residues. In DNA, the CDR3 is TGTGCCAGCAGCTTAGCTCCAGGGGGCAGCGAGACCCAGTACTTC. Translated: CASSLAPGGSETQYF.